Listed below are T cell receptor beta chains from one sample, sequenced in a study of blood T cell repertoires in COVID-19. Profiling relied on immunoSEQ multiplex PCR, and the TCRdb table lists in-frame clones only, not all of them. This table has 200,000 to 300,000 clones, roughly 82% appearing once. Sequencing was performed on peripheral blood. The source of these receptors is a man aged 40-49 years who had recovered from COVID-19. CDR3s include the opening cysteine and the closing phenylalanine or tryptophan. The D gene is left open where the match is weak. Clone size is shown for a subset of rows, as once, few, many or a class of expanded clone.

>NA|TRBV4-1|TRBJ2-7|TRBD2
CASSQVGTSGSYEQYF
TGCGCCAGCAGCCAAGTGGGGACTAGCGGGAGTTACGAGCAGTACTTC
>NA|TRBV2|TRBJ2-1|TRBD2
CASMGLAGLGYNEQFF
TGTGCCAGCATGGGACTAGCGGGGCTCGGCTACAATGAGCAGTTCTTC
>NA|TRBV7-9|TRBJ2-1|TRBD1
CASSLQGSNEQFF
TGTGCCAGCAGCCTACAGGGGTCGAATGAGCAGTTCTTC
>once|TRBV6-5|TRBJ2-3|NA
CASSRGLTDTQYF
TGTGCCAGCAGTAGGGGCCTCACAGATACGCAGTATTTT
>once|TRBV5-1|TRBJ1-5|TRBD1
CASSLGTGVQPQHF
TGCGCCAGCAGCTTGGGGACAGGGGTTCAGCCCCAGCATTTT
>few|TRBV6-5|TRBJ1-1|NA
CASSPNLQGNTEAFF
TGTGCCAGCAGTCCAAACTTACAGGGGAACACTGAAGCTTTCTTT
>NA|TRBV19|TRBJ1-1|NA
CAGRGPNTEAFF
TGTGCCGGGAGAGGACCGAACACTGAAGCTTTCTTT
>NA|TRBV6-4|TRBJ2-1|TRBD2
CASSGLAGAGEQFF
TGTGCCAGCAGTGGACTAGCGGGAGCTGGTGAGCAGTTCTTC
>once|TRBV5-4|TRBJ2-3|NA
CASSLRSSTDTQYF
TGTGCCAGCAGCTTGCGGTCTAGCACAGATACGCAGTATTTT
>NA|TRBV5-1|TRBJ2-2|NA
CASSRGLTNTGELFF
TGCGCCAGCAGCCGGGGACTTACGAACACCGGGGAGCTGTTTTTT
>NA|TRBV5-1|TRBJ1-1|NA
CASSLEGDWDTEAFF
TGCGCCAGCAGCTTGGAGGGGGATTGGGACACTGAAGCTTTCTTT
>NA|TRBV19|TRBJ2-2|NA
CASSTYRILNTGELFF
TGTGCCAGTAGTACGTACAGAATTCTGAACACCGGGGAGCTGTTTTTT
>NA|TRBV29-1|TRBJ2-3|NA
CSVVGGRGTDTQYF
TGCAGCGTGGTAGGAGGGCGGGGTACAGATACGCAGTATTTT
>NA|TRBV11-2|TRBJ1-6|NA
CASSLNRQGLNSPLHF
TGTGCCAGCAGCTTAAACCGGCAGGGGCTAAATTCACCCCTCCACTTT
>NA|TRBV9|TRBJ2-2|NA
CASSPHGQDTGELFF
TGTGCCAGCAGCCCCCACGGACAAGACACCGGGGAGCTGTTTTTT
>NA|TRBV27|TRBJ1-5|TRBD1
CASSDREVNQPQHF
TGTGCCAGCAGCGACAGGGAGGTCAATCAGCCCCAGCATTTT
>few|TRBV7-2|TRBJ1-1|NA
CASSLEEAGLNTEAFF
TGTGCCAGCAGCTTAGAGGAGGCGGGCCTGAACACTGAAGCTTTCTTT
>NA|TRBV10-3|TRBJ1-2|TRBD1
CAIRVGTGPLANYGYTF
TGTGCCATCAGAGTAGGGACAGGCCCATTAGCTAACTATGGCTACACCTTC
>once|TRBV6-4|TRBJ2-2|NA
CASSKIPQGQTNTGELFF
TGTGCCAGCAGCAAAATCCCACAGGGCCAGACGAACACCGGGGAGCTGTTTTTT
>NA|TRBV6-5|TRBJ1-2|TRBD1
CASSRDSFTNYGYTF
TGTGCCAGCAGTCGGGACAGCTTTACTAACTATGGCTACACCTTC
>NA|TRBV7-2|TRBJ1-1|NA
CASSWQQGNIAFF
TGTGCCAGCAGCTGGCAACAGGGTAATATAGCTTTCTTT
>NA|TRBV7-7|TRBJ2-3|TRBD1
CASSLAGQSTDTQYF
TGTGCCAGCAGCTTAGCGGGACAGAGCACAGATACGCAGTATTTT
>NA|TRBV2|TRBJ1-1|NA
CASSGRALNTEAFF
TGTGCCAGCAGTGGGAGGGCCCTGAACACTGAAGCTTTCTTT
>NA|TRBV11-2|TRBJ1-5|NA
CASSYGGFGPQHF
TGTGCCAGCAGCTACGGGGGTTTTGGGCCCCAGCATTTT
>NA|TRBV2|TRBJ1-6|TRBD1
CASRSTGDSPLHF
TGTGCCAGCAGGTCAACAGGGGATTCACCCCTCCACTTT
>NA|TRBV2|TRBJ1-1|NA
CASRAWERENTEAFF
TGTGCCAGCAGGGCATGGGAGCGGGAGAACACTGAAGCTTTCTTT
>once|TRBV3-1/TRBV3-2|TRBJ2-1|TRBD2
CASSPQTSGRAWNEQFF
TGTGCCAGCAGCCCCCAGACTAGCGGGAGGGCCTGGAATGAGCAGTTCTTC
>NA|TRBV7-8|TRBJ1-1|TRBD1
CASSLKLHRGGTEAFF
TGTGCCAGCAGCTTAAAACTGCACAGGGGGGGCACTGAAGCTTTCTTT
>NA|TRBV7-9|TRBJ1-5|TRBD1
CASSRTTGASNQPQHF
TGTGCCAGCAGCAGAACGACAGGGGCAAGCAATCAGCCCCAGCATTTT
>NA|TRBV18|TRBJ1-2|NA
CASSPQSVLPGYGYTF
TGTGCCAGCTCCCCTCAATCTGTCCTCCCAGGCTATGGCTACACCTTC
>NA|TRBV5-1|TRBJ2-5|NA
CASSLDRRTQYF
TGCGCCAGCAGCTTAGACAGGAGGACCCAGTACTTC
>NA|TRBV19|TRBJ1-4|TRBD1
CASSIIGTGAEKLFF
TGTGCCAGTAGTATAATTGGGACAGGGGCTGAAAAACTGTTTTTT
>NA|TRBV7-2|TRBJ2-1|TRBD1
CASRGGGSSYNEQFF
TGTGCCAGCAGAGGGGGCGGCTCCTCCTACAATGAGCAGTTCTTC
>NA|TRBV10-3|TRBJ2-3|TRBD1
CAISGLGTGGTDTQYF
TGTGCCATCAGTGGTTTGGGGACAGGGGGCACAGATACGCAGTATTTT
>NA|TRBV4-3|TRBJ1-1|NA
CASSQDWEGNTEAFF
TGCGCCAGCAGCCAAGATTGGGAGGGGAACACTGAAGCTTTCTTT
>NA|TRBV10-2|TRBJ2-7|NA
CASSLQNSYEQYF
TGCGCCAGCAGTTTGCAGAACTCCTACGAGCAGTACTTC
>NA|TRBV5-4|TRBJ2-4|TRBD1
CASSSPGQGTNIQYF
TGTGCCAGCAGCTCCCCGGGACAGGGGACAAACATTCAGTACTTC
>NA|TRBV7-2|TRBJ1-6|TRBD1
CASSSPTGAYNSPLHF
TGTGCCAGCAGCTCTCCGACAGGGGCCTATAATTCACCCCTCCACTTT
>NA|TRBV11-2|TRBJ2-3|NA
CASTSPYAGAHYTDTQYF
TGTGCCAGCACCTCCCCCTACGCGGGGGCGCATTACACAGATACGCAGTATTTT
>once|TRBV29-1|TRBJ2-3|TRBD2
CSVGGGGQYF
TGCAGCGTTGGCGGGGGTGGGCAGTATTTT
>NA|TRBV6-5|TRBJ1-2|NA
CASSPREEYGYTF
TGTGCCAGCAGTCCCAGGGAAGAATATGGCTACACCTTC
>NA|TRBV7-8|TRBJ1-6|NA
CASSPRDSLTSPLHF
TGTGCCAGCAGCCCACGGGACTCACTAACGTCACCCCTCCACTTT
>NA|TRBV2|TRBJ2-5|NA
CASIRNRAGETQYF
TGTGCCAGCATCAGAAACCGAGCGGGAGAGACCCAGTACTTC
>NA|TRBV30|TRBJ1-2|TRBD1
CGQVRANYGYTF
TGCGGACAGGTTCGCGCTAACTATGGCTACACCTTC
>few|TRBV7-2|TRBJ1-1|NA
CASSLVRQDLNTEAFF
TGTGCCAGCAGCTTGGTGAGACAGGACTTGAACACTGAAGCTTTCTTT
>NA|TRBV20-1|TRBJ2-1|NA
CSASKAARGNEQFF
TGCAGTGCTAGTAAAGCGGCTCGGGGCAATGAGCAGTTCTTC
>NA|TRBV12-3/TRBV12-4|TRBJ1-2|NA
CASSYGPADGYTF
TGTGCCAGCAGCTACGGCCCAGCGGATGGCTACACCTTC
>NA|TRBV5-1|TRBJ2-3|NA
CASSVPQGGSPTDTQYF
TGCGCCAGCAGCGTTCCTCAAGGGGGAAGTCCCACAGATACGCAGTATTTT
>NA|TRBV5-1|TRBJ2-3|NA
CASSLGSGSTDTQYF
TGCGCCAGCAGCTTGGGGAGCGGGAGCACAGATACGCAGTATTTT
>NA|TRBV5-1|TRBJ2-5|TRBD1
CASSPSGQGAWQETQYF
TGCGCCAGCAGCCCATCGGGACAGGGGGCTTGGCAAGAGACCCAGTACTTC
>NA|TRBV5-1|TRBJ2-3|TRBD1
CASSLDRGRADTQYF
TGCGCCAGCAGCTTGGACAGGGGGCGCGCAGATACGCAGTATTTT
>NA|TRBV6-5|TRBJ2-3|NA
CASILPGTDTQYF
TGTGCCAGCATCCTCCCGGGCACAGATACGCAGTATTTT
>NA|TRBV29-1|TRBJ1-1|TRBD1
CSVDDRDTEAFF
TGCAGCGTGGACGACAGGGACACTGAAGCTTTCTTT
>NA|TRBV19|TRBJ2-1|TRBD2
CATTPRTSGAYNEQFF
TGTGCCACCACCCCACGGACTAGCGGGGCCTACAATGAGCAGTTCTTC
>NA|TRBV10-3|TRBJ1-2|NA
CAISEVEEIYGYTF
TGTGCCATCAGTGAGGTCGAGGAGATCTATGGCTACACCTTC
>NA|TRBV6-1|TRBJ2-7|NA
CASSPFDSYEQYF
TGTGCCAGCAGCCCCTTCGACAGCTACGAGCAGTACTTC
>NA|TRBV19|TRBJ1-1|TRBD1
CASSMRDSDTEAFF
TGTGCCAGTAGTATGAGGGACAGCGACACTGAAGCTTTCTTT